This T cell receptor (beta chain) was captured in a study of OX40 agonist ivuxolimab in advanced cancers. The wider study: Participants averaged approximately 65 years of age (range about 23 to 90) and were approximately 81% male. Findings of the study overall: Blood T cells, both CD4+ and CD8+, expanded clonally by week 6 at 0.1 to 3.0 mg/kg.

Concerning this clone: Its cognate antigen is unknown.

There are 15 residues in the CDR3. Germline CDR1 SGDLS, CDR2 YYNGEE. Trimming shortened V by 3 bases and J by 5 bases, and 17 bases separated the two germline ends. The table came from immunoSEQ multiplex PCR; TCRdb's copy has only in-frame clones and leaves some out. The data show about 80,000 clones, with 80% to 90% seen just once and about 6% held by the top ten. This TCR derives from an adult with an advanced solid tumor such as melanoma, head and neck, liver or kidney cancer. The chain carries TRBV9 and TRBJ1-1; a possible D gene is TRBD1 (6 bases). The source material was CD4+ or CD8+ T cells sorted from blood, sampled in a trial of the OX40 agonist ivuxolimab. This CDR3 reads CASSAADRRRTEAFF. The CDR3 DNA follows: TGTGCCAGCAGCGCCGCCGACAGGAGGCGGACTGAAGCTTTCTTT.